This is a list of T cell receptor beta chains from one sample in a study of T cell responses to AZD1222 COVID-19 vaccine. Here immunoSEQ multiplex PCR was the method, and the copy in TCRdb shows in-frame clones only, minus some. This sample has 130,000 to 150,000 clones, with approximately 85% found just once. The specimen comprised peripheral blood, sampled on day 0 of MenACWY control vaccination. These TCRs come from an adult in good health. Both conserved end residues are part of each CDR3. The D gene is left open where the match is weak. The listing skips clone size in some rows; elsewhere it reads once, few, many or a size class.

d_call j_call v_call clone_size cdr3_nt cdr3_aa
TRBD1 TRBJ2-2 TRBV5-4 NA TGTGCCAGCAGCTTGGATTCGCAGGGGGTTAACACCGGGGAGCTGTTTTTT CASSLDSQGVNTGELFF
TRBD1 TRBJ1-2 TRBV19 NA TGTGCCAGTAGTACCGAAACAGGGGCTCTCTATGGCTACACCTTC CASSTETGALYGYTF
NA TRBJ2-1 TRBV5-6 NA TGTGCCAGCAGCTTGCCCGGGTCACACTCCTACAATGAGCAGTTCTTC CASSLPGSHSYNEQFF
TRBD1 TRBJ2-2 TRBV7-9 NA TGTGCCAGCAGACCGGGACAGGGGGCAAGCGGGGAGCTGTTTTTT CASRPGQGASGELFF
NA TRBJ1-5 TRBV5-6 few TGTGCCAGCAGCTTGGGTCTCCGTCCCGATCAGCCCCAGCATTTT CASSLGLRPDQPQHF
TRBD2 TRBJ2-1 TRBV5-1 NA TGCGCCAGCAGCTTGCGGCTAGCGGGGGGGCCTACCTACAATGAGCAGTTCTTC CASSLRLAGGPTYNEQFF
NA TRBJ2-7 TRBV6-5 NA TGTGCCAGCAGTTACTCTACCTGGGGCTCCTACGAGCAGTACTTC CASSYSTWGSYEQYF
TRBD1 TRBJ1-4 TRBV7-9 NA TGTGCCAGCAGCTTCGGACAGGGCCAATACCGCGGCGAAAAACTGTTTTTT CASSFGQGQYRGEKLFF
NA TRBJ1-2 TRBV7-9 NA TGTGCCAGCGCTTTTTCAGGGTTGGGGGGCTACACCTTC CASAFSGLGGYTF
NA TRBJ2-2 TRBV11-2 NA TGTGCCAGCAGCTTAGGGCGGGGCCCCGGGGAGCTGTTTTTT CASSLGRGPGELFF
NA TRBJ1-4 TRBV5-1 NA TGCGCCAGCAGCTTGGACCCCGCGGGGGCGCCAAATGAAAAACTGTTTTTT CASSLDPAGAPNEKLFF
NA TRBJ2-2 TRBV11-2 few TGTGCCAGCAGCTTAGTATTTGAGAACACCGGGGAGCTGTTTTTT CASSLVFENTGELFF
TRBD1 TRBJ1-1 TRBV5-1 NA TGCGCCAGCAGCCGGGGACAGGGGGACACTGAAGCTTTCTTT CASSRGQGDTEAFF
TRBD1 TRBJ2-7 TRBV29-1 NA TGCAGCGTGTTACAGGGGAAACTCTACGAGCAGTACTTC CSVLQGKLYEQYF
NA TRBJ2-3 TRBV28 NA TGTGCCAGCAAGGAGGGTCCGTCGCAGTATTTT CASKEGPSQYF
NA TRBJ1-3 TRBV9 once TGTGCCAGCAGCGTAGGGAACTCTGGAAACACCATATATTTT CASSVGNSGNTIYF
TRBD2 TRBJ2-2 TRBV10-2 NA TGCGCCAGCAATATAGCGGGCCCTACCGGGGAGCTGTTTTTT CASNIAGPTGELFF
TRBD1 TRBJ1-6 TRBV14 NA TGTGCCAGCAGCTCTCACAGGGGTTATAATTCACCCCTCCACTTT CASSSHRGYNSPLHF
TRBD2 TRBJ2-3 TRBV5-1 NA TGCGCCAGCAGCTTGAGCCTGGGGCGGGAGGTTACAGATACGCAGTATTTT CASSLSLGREVTDTQYF
TRBD1 TRBJ1-5 TRBV6-2/TRBV6-3 NA TGTGCCAGCAGTTTCTCGGGACAGGGATTTCAGCCCCAGCATTTT CASSFSGQGFQPQHF
NA TRBJ2-5 TRBV5-1 NA TGCGCCAGCAGCGTTGGCCATCCGTACCAAGAGACCCAGTACTTC CASSVGHPYQETQYF
TRBD1 TRBJ1-6 TRBV19 NA TGTGCCAGTGGACAGGGCTTTAATTCACCCCTCCACTTT CASGQGFNSPLHF
TRBD1 TRBJ2-7 TRBV5-1 NA TGCGCCAGCAGCTGGGGACAGCCATACGAGCAGTACTTC CASSWGQPYEQYF
TRBD1 TRBJ1-6 TRBV3-1/TRBV3-2 NA TGTGCCAGCAGCCTTTCGGGGGACAGATATTCACCCCTCCACTTT CASSLSGDRYSPLHF
TRBD2 TRBJ2-5 TRBV19 NA TGTGCCAGTAGTATAGGGGGGGACTACCTCCGAGAGACCCAGTACTTC CASSIGGDYLRETQYF
NA TRBJ2-3 TRBV2 NA TGTGCCAGCACCAGCGTGCCAGATACGCAGTATTTT CASTSVPDTQYF
TRBD2 TRBJ2-1 TRBV19 NA TGTGCCAGTAGTCAGGGACTAGCGGGGGGGCGGAATGAGCAGTTCTTC CASSQGLAGGRNEQFF
NA TRBJ1-2 TRBV6-2/TRBV6-3 NA TGTGCCAGCAGTTACGCCCGGACAGTTTATGGCTACACCTTC CASSYARTVYGYTF
TRBD1 TRBJ1-1 TRBV6-5 NA TGTGCCAGCACTTCCGGACAGGGGTCTGAAGCTTTCTTT CASTSGQGSEAFF